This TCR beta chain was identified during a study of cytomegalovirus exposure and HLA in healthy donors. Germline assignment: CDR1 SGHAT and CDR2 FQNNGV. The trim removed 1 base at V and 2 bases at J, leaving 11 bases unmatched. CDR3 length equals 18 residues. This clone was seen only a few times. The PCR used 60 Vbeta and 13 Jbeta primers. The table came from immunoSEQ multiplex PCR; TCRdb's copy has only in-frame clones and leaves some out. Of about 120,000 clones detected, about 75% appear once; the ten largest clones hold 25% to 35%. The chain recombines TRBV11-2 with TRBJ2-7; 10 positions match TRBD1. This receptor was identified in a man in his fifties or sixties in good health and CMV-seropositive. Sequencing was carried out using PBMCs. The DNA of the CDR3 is TGTGCCAGCAGCTTAGGCCCCCTGACAGGGGGCCTCCCCTACGAGCAGTACTTC. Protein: CASSLGPLTGGLPYEQYF. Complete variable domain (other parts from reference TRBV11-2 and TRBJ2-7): EAGVAQSPRYKIIEKRQSVAFWCNPISGHATLYWYQQILGQGPKLLIQFQNNGVVDDSQLPKDRFSAERLKGVDSTLKIQPAKLEDSAVYLCASSLGPLTGGLPYEQYFGPGTRLTVT.